A selection of T cell receptor beta chains follows, all from one sample in a study of early stage breast cancer tumors. Here immunoSEQ multiplex PCR was the method, and the copy in TCRdb shows in-frame clones only, minus some. Of around 5,000 clones detected, 55% to 70% appear once; the ten largest clones hold roughly 28%. Sequenced material: normal breast tissue next to the tumor. These receptors all come from a person aged 55 to 70 with breast cancer. Both conserved end residues are part of each CDR3. D genes are given only for firm matches. Where a row states a size, it is once, few, many or the class of an expanded clone; other rows omit it.

j_gene: TRBJ1-5
d_gene: NA
abundance: NA
v_gene: TRBV6-5
CDR3nt: TGTGCCAGCAGCCGACAGGAAAACCAGCCCCAGCATTTT
CDR3aa: CASSRQENQPQHF

j_gene: TRBJ2-3
d_gene: TRBD2
abundance: NA
v_gene: TRBV11-2
CDR3nt: TGTGCCAGCACACCGACTAGCGGGGGAACAGATACGCAGTATTTT
CDR3aa: CASTPTSGGTDTQYF

j_gene: TRBJ1-1
d_gene: NA
abundance: NA
v_gene: TRBV27
CDR3nt: TGTGCCAGCAGTCCCCTGTTGTGGGTGAACACTGAAGCTTTCTTT
CDR3aa: CASSPLLWVNTEAFF

j_gene: TRBJ2-3
d_gene: NA
abundance: NA
v_gene: TRBV5-6
CDR3nt: TGTGCCAGCAGCCCCCCCGGCACAGATACGCAGTATTTT
CDR3aa: CASSPPGTDTQYF

j_gene: TRBJ2-7
d_gene: TRBD1
abundance: NA
v_gene: TRBV10-1
CDR3nt: TGCGCCAGCAGATCGGGACAGCTCTACGAGCAGTACTTC
CDR3aa: CASRSGQLYEQYF

j_gene: TRBJ1-5
d_gene: TRBD1
abundance: NA
v_gene: TRBV7-2
CDR3nt: TGTGCCAGCAGCTTAGGAAACAGGGGAGATCAGCCCCAGCATTTT
CDR3aa: CASSLGNRGDQPQHF

j_gene: TRBJ2-3
d_gene: NA
abundance: few
v_gene: TRBV27
CDR3nt: TGTGCCAGCAGCCCCACATCCGTCCCAACGCAGTATTTT
CDR3aa: CASSPTSVPTQYF

j_gene: TRBJ2-5
d_gene: NA
abundance: NA
v_gene: TRBV1
CDR3nt: TGCACCAGCAGCCACTCCGGGACTAGCGAACAAGAGACCCAGTACTTC
CDR3aa: CTSSHSGTSEQETQYF

j_gene: TRBJ1-2
d_gene: NA
abundance: few
v_gene: TRBV27
CDR3nt: TGTGCCAGCAGTTTGAGGGGGAACTATGGCTACACCTTC
CDR3aa: CASSLRGNYGYTF

j_gene: TRBJ2-1
d_gene: NA
abundance: few
v_gene: TRBV9
CDR3nt: TGTGCCAGCAGCCTATCAGCCGGGGTGTCCTCTGAGCAGTTCTTC
CDR3aa: CASSLSAGVSSEQFF

j_gene: TRBJ1-1
d_gene: NA
abundance: few
v_gene: TRBV5-8
CDR3nt: TGTGCCAGCAGACACACGGACCGGGATGGGACTGAAGCTTTCTTT
CDR3aa: CASRHTDRDGTEAFF

j_gene: TRBJ2-3
d_gene: NA
abundance: NA
v_gene: TRBV7-3
CDR3nt: TGTGCCAGCAGCGGAGGAGAGGGGACTGCAGATACGCAGTATTTT
CDR3aa: CASSGGEGTADTQYF

j_gene: TRBJ1-2
d_gene: NA
abundance: NA
v_gene: TRBV7-9
CDR3nt: TGTGCCAGCAGCTTAAGGGGGAGAGGGGACTCGGGGTATGGCTACACCTTC
CDR3aa: CASSLRGRGDSGYGYTF

j_gene: TRBJ1-1
d_gene: TRBD1
abundance: NA
v_gene: TRBV7-9
CDR3nt: TGTGCCAGCAGCGCAGGGGGTTTGAGGAACACTGAAGCTTTCTTT
CDR3aa: CASSAGGLRNTEAFF

j_gene: TRBJ2-3
d_gene: TRBD2
abundance: once
v_gene: TRBV10-3
CDR3nt: TGTGCCATCAGTGAGAGCGGGAGCAGCACAGATACGCAGTATTTT
CDR3aa: CAISESGSSTDTQYF

j_gene: TRBJ2-3
d_gene: NA
abundance: NA
v_gene: TRBV11-2
CDR3nt: TGTGCCAGCAGCTTAATTGGGAGGACGGATACGCAGTATTTT
CDR3aa: CASSLIGRTDTQYF

j_gene: TRBJ2-5
d_gene: NA
abundance: NA
v_gene: TRBV11-3
CDR3nt: TGTGCCAGCAGCTTAGATGGGGAGACCCAGTACTTC
CDR3aa: CASSLDGETQYF

j_gene: TRBJ1-1
d_gene: NA
abundance: NA
v_gene: TRBV11-3
CDR3nt: TGTGCCAGCAGCTTGAGGACGGGAGTGAACACTGAAGCTTTCTTT
CDR3aa: CASSLRTGVNTEAFF

j_gene: TRBJ2-4
d_gene: NA
abundance: NA
v_gene: TRBV5-4
CDR3nt: TGTGCCAGCAGCTTGGACAGTGCAGCCAAAAACATTCAGTACTTC
CDR3aa: CASSLDSAAKNIQYF

j_gene: TRBJ2-7
d_gene: NA
abundance: NA
v_gene: TRBV30
CDR3nt: TGTGCCTGGAGTGTAACTGGACCCTACGAGCAGTACTTC
CDR3aa: CAWSVTGPYEQYF

j_gene: TRBJ2-3
d_gene: NA
abundance: few
v_gene: TRBV27
CDR3nt: TGTGCCAGCGGCTTTGGGAGTGGTACAGATACGCAGTATTTT
CDR3aa: CASGFGSGTDTQYF

j_gene: TRBJ2-7
d_gene: NA
abundance: NA
v_gene: TRBV21-1
CDR3nt: TGTGCCAGCAGCAAAGCCCCAGATATCTACGAGCAGTACTTC
CDR3aa: CASSKAPDIYEQYF